This TCR beta chain was documented in a study of blood T cell repertoires in COVID-19. Study information: Sites across the United States, Italy and Spain contributed samples from acute and convalescent COVID-19. From T cells, B-cell-depleted T cells, or PBMCs came the material, which was cDNA or gDNA.

Original methodology: Scientists estimated how many nucleated cells there were by amplifying reference gene primers. Data came from immunoSEQ multiplex PCR; TCRdb stores just in-frame clones and leaves some out. The V and J calls and clone size were taken over from that table, and D and trimming were inferred from the DNA. The sample shows about 76,000 clones, approximately 88% of them seen only once. The CDR3 spans 13 residues. Germline CDR1 and CDR2: PRHDT and FYEKMQ (reference sequence). The ends lost 5 bases at V and 10 bases at J; junction bases unmatched: 8. The gene calls are TRBV13 and TRBJ2-1, with TRBD1 matching over 7 bases. This receptor was obtained from a man aged 45 to 65 with active COVID-19. Sequencing was performed on peripheral blood. CDR3 sequence reads: CASSPPGQNEQFF. The CDR3 nucleotides read TGTGCCAGCAGCCCCCCGGGACAGAACGAGCAGTTCTTC.